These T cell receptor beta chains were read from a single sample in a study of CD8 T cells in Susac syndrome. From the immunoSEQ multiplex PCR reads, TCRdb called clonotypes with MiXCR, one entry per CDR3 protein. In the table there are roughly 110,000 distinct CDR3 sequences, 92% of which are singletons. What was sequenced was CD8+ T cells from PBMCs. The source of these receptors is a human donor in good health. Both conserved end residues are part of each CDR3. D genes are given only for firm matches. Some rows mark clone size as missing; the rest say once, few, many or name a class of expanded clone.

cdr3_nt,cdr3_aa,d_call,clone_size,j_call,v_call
TGTGCCAGCAGCCAAGAGGGGGGGACTAGGGACAATGAGCAGTTCTTC,CASSQEGGTRDNEQFF,TRBD2,.,TRBJ2-1,TRBV4-2
TGTGCCAGCAGCGCCACCTCGGACTTCACTAATGAAAAACTGTTTTTT,CASSATSDFTNEKLFF,.,.,TRBJ1-4,TRBV9
TGTGCCAGCAGCTTAGCCACAGCTCAAGAGACCCAGTACTTC,CASSLATAQETQYF,.,.,TRBJ2-5,TRBV13
TGTGCCAGCACTGCGGGAGAGACCCAGTACTTC,CASTAGETQYF,.,once,TRBJ2-5,TRBV6-2/TRBV6-3
TGTGCCAGCAGTCAGAGTCCGGGACAAAAGAACACTGAAGCTTTCTTT,CASSQSPGQKNTEAFF,.,few,TRBJ1-1,TRBV6-1
TGTGCCAGCAGCTCTCTCCTAGACATTCCCGTCGGGTCTGGGGCCAACGTCCTGACTTTC,CASSSLLDIPVGSGANVLTF,.,.,TRBJ2-6,TRBV11-1
TGCGCCAGCAGCCCGGTTGCGAATAATGAGCAGTTCTTC,CASSPVANNEQFF,.,.,TRBJ2-1,TRBV5-1
TGTGCCAGCAGCCAGGACAGATACTATGGCTACACCTTC,CASSQDRYYGYTF,.,.,TRBJ1-2,TRBV3-1
TGTGCCAGCAGTTACAGGTTGGAACAACCCCACAGGGAACGCACTGAAGCTTTCTTT,CASSYRLEQPHRERTEAFF,.,.,TRBJ1-1,TRBV6-2/TRBV6-3
TGCAGCGCCCCCGGTGCAACTAATGAAAAACTGTTTTTT,CSAPGATNEKLFF,.,once,TRBJ1-4,TRBV29-1
TGTGCCAGCAGCTTACCCGCGGGACAGGTAGAAGCTTTCTTT,CASSLPAGQVEAFF,TRBD1,.,TRBJ1-1,TRBV7-9
TGCGCCAGCAGCTTTGCGCGGGGGACCTACGAGCAGTACTTC,CASSFARGTYEQYF,TRBD2,.,TRBJ2-7,TRBV5-1
TGTGCCATCAGGGGGACTAGCGGGAGAGCCGGGGAGCTGTTTTTT,CAIRGTSGRAGELFF,TRBD2,.,TRBJ2-2,TRBV10-3
TGTGCCAGCAGCTTAGGAGGGGGCGACGCGTTCACCTACGAGCAGTACTTC,CASSLGGGDAFTYEQYF,TRBD1,.,TRBJ2-7,TRBV7-2
TGTGCCAGCAGCGACCGTAGAAACATCATATATTTT,CASSDRRNIIYF,.,.,TRBJ1-3,TRBV9
TGTGCCAGTGGCCGGTCCTCTAGCGCAGATACGCAGTATTTT,CASGRSSSADTQYF,.,.,TRBJ2-3,TRBV19
TGCAGCGTTCAGAGTGGACCCTATGGCTACACCTTC,CSVQSGPYGYTF,.,.,TRBJ1-2,TRBV29-1
TGTGCCAGCAGGACCCTACAGAGGAACTATGGCTACACCTTC,CASRTLQRNYGYTF,.,.,TRBJ1-2,TRBV6-5
TGTGCCAGCAGCTTACAGGTCAATCAGCCCCAGCATTTT,CASSLQVNQPQHF,.,.,TRBJ1-5,TRBV7-9
TGCGCCAGCAGCTCACGGACTAGCGGGGGCACAGATACGCAGTATTTT,CASSSRTSGGTDTQYF,TRBD2,.,TRBJ2-3,TRBV5-1